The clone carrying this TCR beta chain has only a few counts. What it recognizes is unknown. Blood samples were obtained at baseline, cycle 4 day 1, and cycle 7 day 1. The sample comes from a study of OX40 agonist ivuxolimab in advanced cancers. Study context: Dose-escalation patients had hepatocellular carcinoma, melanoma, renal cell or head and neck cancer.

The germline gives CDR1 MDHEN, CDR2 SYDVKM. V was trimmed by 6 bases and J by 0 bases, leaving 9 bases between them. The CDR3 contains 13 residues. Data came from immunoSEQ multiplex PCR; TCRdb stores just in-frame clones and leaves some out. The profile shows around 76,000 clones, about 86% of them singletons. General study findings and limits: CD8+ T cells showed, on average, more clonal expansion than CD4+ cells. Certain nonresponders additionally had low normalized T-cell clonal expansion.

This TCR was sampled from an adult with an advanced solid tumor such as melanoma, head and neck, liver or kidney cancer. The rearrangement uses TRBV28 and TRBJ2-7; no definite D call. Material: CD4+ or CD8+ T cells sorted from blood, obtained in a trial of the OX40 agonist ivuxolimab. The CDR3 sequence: CASRTASSYEQYF. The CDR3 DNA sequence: TGTGCCAGCAGAACGGCGAGCTCCTACGAGCAGTACTTC.